This T cell receptor (beta chain) was identified in a study of blood T cells in healthy people across ages. Primed by a sample-barcoded 5' primer and a J-beta primer mix, a second PCR proceeded for roughly 7 to 12 cycles. One entry per CDR3 protein results from TCRdb running MiXCR on the 5' RACE reads. The sample holds about 640,000 distinct CDR3 sequences, under 70% seen once. Per the germline V gene, CDR1 is SGHRS and CDR2 is YFSETQ. The V and J ends lost 5 bases and 3 bases respectively, with 15 bases between them. The CDR3 runs to 15 residues. The chain couples TRBV5-1 to TRBJ2-1; TRBD1 might be the D (6 bases). The TCR was taken from a man aged 60 to 69 in good health. Sequencing used blood. The CDR3: CASRSRQGIYNEQFF. The CDR3 coding sequence is TGCGCCAGCAGGTCCCGTCAGGGGATCTACAATGAGCAGTTCTTC.